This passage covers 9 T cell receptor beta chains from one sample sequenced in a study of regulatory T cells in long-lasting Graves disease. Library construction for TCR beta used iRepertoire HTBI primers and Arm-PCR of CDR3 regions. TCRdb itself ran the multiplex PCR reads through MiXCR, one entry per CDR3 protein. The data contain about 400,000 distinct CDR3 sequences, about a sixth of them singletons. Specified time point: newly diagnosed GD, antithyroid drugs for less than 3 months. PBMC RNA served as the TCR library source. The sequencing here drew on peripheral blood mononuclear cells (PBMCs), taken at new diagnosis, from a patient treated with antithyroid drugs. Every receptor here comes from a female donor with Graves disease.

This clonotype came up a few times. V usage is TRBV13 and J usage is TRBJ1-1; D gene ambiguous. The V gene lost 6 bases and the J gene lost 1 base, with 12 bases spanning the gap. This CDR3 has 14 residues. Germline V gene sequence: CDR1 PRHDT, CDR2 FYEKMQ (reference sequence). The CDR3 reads CASRPLRGNTEAFF. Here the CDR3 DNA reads TGTGCCAGCAGACCGCTACGGGGGAACACTGAAGCTTTCTTT.

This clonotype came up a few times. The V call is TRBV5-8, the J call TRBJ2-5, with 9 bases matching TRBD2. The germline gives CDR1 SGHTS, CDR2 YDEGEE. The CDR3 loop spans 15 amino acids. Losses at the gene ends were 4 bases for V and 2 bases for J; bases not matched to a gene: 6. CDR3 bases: TGTGCCAGCAGCAAGGGGCTAGCGGGACAAGAGACCCAGTACTTC. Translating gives CASSKGLAGQETQYF.

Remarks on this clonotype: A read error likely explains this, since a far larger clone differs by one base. The CDR3 here is CAISLTGSGTEAFF. The CDR3 bases are TGTGCCATCAGTTTAACGGGAAGCGGCACTGAAGCTTTCTTT. V and J are TRBV10-3 and TRBJ1-1; D call uncertain. The V gene lost 5 bases and the J gene lost 4 bases, with 14 bases spanning the gap. The length of the CDR3 is 14 residues. Germline V gene lookup returns CDR1 ENHRY and CDR2 SYGVKD.

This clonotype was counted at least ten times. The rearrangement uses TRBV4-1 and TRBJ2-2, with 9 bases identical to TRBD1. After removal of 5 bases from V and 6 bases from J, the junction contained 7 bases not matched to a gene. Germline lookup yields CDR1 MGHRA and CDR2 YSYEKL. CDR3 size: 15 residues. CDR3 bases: TGCGCCAGCAGCTTCGACAGGGGGTACGCCGGGGAGCTGTTTTTT. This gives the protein CASSFDRGYAGELFF.

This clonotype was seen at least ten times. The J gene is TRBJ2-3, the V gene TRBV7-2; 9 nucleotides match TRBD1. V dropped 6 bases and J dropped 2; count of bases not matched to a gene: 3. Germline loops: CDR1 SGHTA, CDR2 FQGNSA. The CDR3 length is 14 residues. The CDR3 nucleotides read TGTGCCAGCAGGTCACAGGGGGCCACAGATACGCAGTATTTT. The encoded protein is CASRSQGATDTQYF. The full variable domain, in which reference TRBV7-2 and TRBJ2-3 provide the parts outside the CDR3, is GAGVSQSPSNKVTEKGKDVELRCDPISGHTALYWYRQSLGQGLEFLIYFQGNSAPDKSGLPSDRFSAERTGGSVSTLTIQRTQQEDSAVYLCASRSQGATDTQYFGPGTRLTVL.

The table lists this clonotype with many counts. The CDR3 spells CASGRLTMNTEAFF. CDR3 in DNA: TGTGCCAGCGGTAGGTTAACAATGAACACTGAAGCTTTCTTT. This chain links TRBV7-2 with TRBJ1-1, with D unclear. Trimming took off 8 bases at V and 0 bases at J, with 13 bases between the two ends. The germline CDR1 and CDR2 sequences are SGHTA and FQGNSA. CDR3 length: 14 residues.

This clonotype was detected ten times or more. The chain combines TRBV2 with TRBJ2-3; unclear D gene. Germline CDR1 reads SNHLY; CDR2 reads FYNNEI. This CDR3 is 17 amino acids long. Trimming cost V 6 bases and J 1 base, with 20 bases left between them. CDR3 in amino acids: CASSPEAPVDRTDTQYF. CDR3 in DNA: TGTGCCAGCAGCCCCGAGGCTCCCGTTGACCGCACAGATACGCAGTATTTT.

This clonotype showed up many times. The CDR3 DNA follows: TGTGCCACCAGGTCGGCCCCCGACAGGCCACTAAACATTCAGTACTTC. Its translation is CATRSAPDRPLNIQYF. The chain recombines TRBV24-1 with TRBJ2-4; possible D gene TRBD1, 6 bases. Germline CDR1 is KGHDR and CDR2 is SFDVKD. Between the trimmed V and J ends, which lost 7 bases and 6 bases, there was a span of 21 bases. The CDR3 loop spans 16 amino acids.

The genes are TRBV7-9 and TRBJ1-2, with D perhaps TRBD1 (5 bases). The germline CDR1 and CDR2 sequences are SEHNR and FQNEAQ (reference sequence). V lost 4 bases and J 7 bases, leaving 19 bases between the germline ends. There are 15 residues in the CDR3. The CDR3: CASSSLTGTWAGYTF. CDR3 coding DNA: TGTGCCAGCAGCTCATTAACCGGGACCTGGGCTGGCTACACCTTC.